Listed below are T cell receptor beta chains from one sample, sequenced in a study of T-cell reconstitution after alpha-beta-depleted transplantation in children. MiXCR was run by TCRdb on the PCR reads, yielding one entry per CDR3 protein. The sample yields about 590,000 distinct CDR3 sequences, 10% to 15% seen once. The starting material was PBMCs, mostly from graft donor cells, obtained 360 days after TCRalphabeta/CD19-depleted stem cell transplant. These receptors came from a male patient under 18 who had a stem cell transplant for acute myeloid leukemia, so the T cells may come from the graft donor. The CDR3 runs from the conserved cysteine through the conserved F or W. Each record gives: V gene, clone size, J gene, D gene, CDR3 DNA, CDR3 protein. D genes are given only for firm matches. Only part of the rows carry a size: once, few, many, or a class if the clone is expanded.

TRBV7-2	NA	TRBJ2-7	NA	TGTGCCAGCAGCTTAGCGTGGGCACTAAAATCCTACGAGCAGTACTTC	CASSLAWALKSYEQYF
TRBV6-2/TRBV6-3	NA	TRBJ2-1	TRBD1	TGTGCCAGCAGTTACTCGAACAGGGGTTCCTACAATGAGCAGTTCTTC	CASSYSNRGSYNEQFF
TRBV20-1	NA	TRBJ2-3	TRBD1	TGCAGTGCTAGTAACAGGGGGCGGACAGATACGCAGTATTTT	CSASNRGRTDTQYF
TRBV12-3/TRBV12-4	few	TRBJ2-7	TRBD1	TGTGCCAGCAGCGGGACAGGTCCAAAGGAGCAGTACTTC	CASSGTGPKEQYF
TRBV29-1	many	TRBJ2-3	TRBD2	TGCAGCACTAGACTAGCGGGAACCCTGAATACGCAGTATTTT	CSTRLAGTLNTQYF
TRBV21-1	few	TRBJ2-1	NA	TGTGCCAGCAGCAGGGGGACTAGCCAACTCTCCCATGGGTCCAATGAGCAGTTCTTC	CASSRGTSQLSHGSNEQFF
TRBV7-7	NA	TRBJ2-1	TRBD2	TGTGCTAGCAGCGTTAGCGGGAGTGCGAATGAGCAGTTCTTC	CASSVSGSANEQFF
TRBV7-3	few	TRBJ2-3	NA	TGTGCCAGCAGCCCCCTAGACGCAGGCACAGATACGCAGTATTTT	CASSPLDAGTDTQYF
TRBV7-2	many	TRBJ2-7	TRBD2	TGTGCCAGCAGCCTACTGGCCGGGACTAGCGACTCCTACGAGCAGTACTTC	CASSLLAGTSDSYEQYF
TRBV4-3	few	TRBJ2-3	NA	TGCGCCAGCAGCCAAGAACCGGGGATTCTCACAGATACGCAGTATTTT	CASSQEPGILTDTQYF
TRBV4-3	many	TRBJ2-1	NA	TGCGCCAGCAGCCAAGATCCGGGCGGATTAGATGAGCAGTTCTTC	CASSQDPGGLDEQFF
TRBV6-2/TRBV6-3	NA	TRBJ2-7	TRBD2	TGTGCCACCAACTGGGCTAGCGGGAGCAGGCACGAGCAGTACTTC	CATNWASGSRHEQYF
TRBV7-8	few	TRBJ2-3	NA	TGTGCCAGCAGCTTAAACACGGGGTGGAACACAGATACGCAGTATTTT	CASSLNTGWNTDTQYF
TRBV3-1	many	TRBJ2-7	TRBD2	TGTGCCAGCAGCCAATTCCTGACTAGCGGGTCCTACGAGCAGTACTTC	CASSQFLTSGSYEQYF
TRBV7-6	few	TRBJ2-7	NA	TGTGCCAGCAGCGAAGGTGGGGGGCCCGAGCAGTACTTC	CASSEGGGPEQYF
TRBV29-1	NA	TRBJ1-6	NA	TGCAGCGTTGAACGGCTCTCCTATAATTCACCCCTCCACTTT	CSVERLSYNSPLHF
TRBV7-7	NA	TRBJ2-3	TRBD2	TGTGCTAGCAGCCCGGGACTAGCGGGAGGGGCAGATACGCAGTATTTT	CASSPGLAGGADTQYF
TRBV19	many	TRBJ2-1	NA	TGTGCCAGTAGTCTAAGGACCTACGCAGGTGAGCAGTTCTTC	CASSLRTYAGEQFF
TRBV20-1	many	TRBJ2-1	NA	TGCAGTGCTCAGAGAGGAGCCCCCGAGCAGTTCTTC	CSAQRGAPEQFF
TRBV5-5	NA	TRBJ2-3	TRBD2	TGTGCCAGCAGCTTGGGACTAGCGGTTATCACAGATACGCAGTATTTT	CASSLGLAVITDTQYF
TRBV7-9	few	TRBJ2-7	NA	TGTGCCAGCAGCTTAGGGAGGGGCAGCCTCTCCTACGAGCAGTACTTC	CASSLGRGSLSYEQYF
TRBV12-3/TRBV12-4	many	TRBJ2-1	TRBD1	TGTGCCAGCAGTTCCCGGACAGGTGTGAGAGAGGATGAGCAGTTCTTC	CASSSRTGVREDEQFF
TRBV28	NA	TRBJ2-5	NA	TGTGCCAGCAGTCCTCCGCGGTCCGGGGGAGTTAAGGAGACCCAGTACTTC	CASSPPRSGGVKETQYF
TRBV29-1	NA	TRBJ1-1	TRBD1	TGCAGCGTTGAGACAGGGGGCGCAACTGAAGCTTTCTTT	CSVETGGATEAFF
TRBV12-3/TRBV12-4	few	TRBJ2-5	TRBD2	TGTGCCAGCAGTTTGAGGCTAGCGGGAGGAGGATGGCAAGAGACCCAGTACTTC	CASSLRLAGGGWQETQYF
TRBV29-1	many	TRBJ2-3	TRBD2	TGCAGCACCCGTCTAGCGGCCACAGATACGCAGTATTTT	CSTRLAATDTQYF
TRBV6-5	many	TRBJ1-1	NA	TGTGCCAGCAGTAGTACCGGGACTTCGAACACTGAAGCTTTCTTT	CASSSTGTSNTEAFF
TRBV5-4	NA	TRBJ1-1	NA	TGTGCCAGCAGCTTGGAAATTGTCATGAACACTGAAGCTTTCTTT	CASSLEIVMNTEAFF
TRBV6-2/TRBV6-3	NA	TRBJ2-2	TRBD2	TGTGCCAGCAGTTACAGGGGACTAGCGGGAGGCCACACCGGGGAGCTGTTTTTT	CASSYRGLAGGHTGELFF
TRBV27	many	TRBJ2-4	NA	TGTGCCAGCAGCATGGGGGCGCTAGGGGCCAAAAACATTCAGTACTTC	CASSMGALGAKNIQYF
TRBV20-1	few	TRBJ2-5	TRBD2	TGCAGTGCTAGAGATCTAGCGGGAGGCAGGGAGACCCAGTACTTC	CSARDLAGGRETQYF
TRBV12-5	NA	TRBJ2-5	TRBD2	TGTGCTAGTGGTCTTAGCGGGAGGGAGACCCAGTACTTC	CASGLSGRETQYF
TRBV7-8	few	TRBJ2-1	NA	TGTGCCAGCAGCTTAGTCGGCTGGGGGAGGCCCTACAATGAGCAGTTCTTC	CASSLVGWGRPYNEQFF
TRBV5-1	many	TRBJ2-1	NA	TGCGCCAGCAGCTTCGCGGGAACCTACAATGAGCAGTTCTTC	CASSFAGTYNEQFF
TRBV20-1	NA	TRBJ2-3	NA	TGCAGTGCTACCATGACCCCAGGGGTCGTACTTAGCACAGATACGCAGTATTTT	CSATMTPGVVLSTDTQYF
TRBV27	NA	TRBJ1-5	NA	TGTGCCAGCAGTTTATTCGGGGGTAGCAATCAGCCCCAGCATTTT	CASSLFGGSNQPQHF